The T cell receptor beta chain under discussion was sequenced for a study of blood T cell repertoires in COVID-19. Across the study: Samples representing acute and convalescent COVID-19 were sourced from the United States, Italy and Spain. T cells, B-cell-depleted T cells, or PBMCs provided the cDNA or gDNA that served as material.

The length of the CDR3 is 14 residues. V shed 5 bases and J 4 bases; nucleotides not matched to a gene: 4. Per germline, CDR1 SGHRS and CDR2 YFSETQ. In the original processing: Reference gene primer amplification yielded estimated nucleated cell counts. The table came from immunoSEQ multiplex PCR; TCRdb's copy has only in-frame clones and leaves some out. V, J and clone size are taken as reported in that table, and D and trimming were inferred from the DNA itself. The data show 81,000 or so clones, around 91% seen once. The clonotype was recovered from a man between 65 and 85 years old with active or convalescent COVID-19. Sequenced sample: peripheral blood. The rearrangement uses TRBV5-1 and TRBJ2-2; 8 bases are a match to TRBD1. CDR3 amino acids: CASSQGAGTGELFF. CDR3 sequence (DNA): TGCGCCAGCAGTCAGGGGGCAGGCACCGGGGAGCTGTTTTTT.